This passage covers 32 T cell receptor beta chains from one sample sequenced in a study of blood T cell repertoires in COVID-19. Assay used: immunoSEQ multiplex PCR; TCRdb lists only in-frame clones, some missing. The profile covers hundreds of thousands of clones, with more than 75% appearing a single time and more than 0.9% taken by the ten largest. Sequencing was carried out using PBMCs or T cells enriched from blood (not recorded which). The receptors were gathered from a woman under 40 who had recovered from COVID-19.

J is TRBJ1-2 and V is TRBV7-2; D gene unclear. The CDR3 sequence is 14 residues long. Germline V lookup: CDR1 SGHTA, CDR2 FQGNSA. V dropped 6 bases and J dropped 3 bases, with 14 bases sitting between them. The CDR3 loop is CASRRMTSHYGYTF. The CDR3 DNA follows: TGTGCCAGCAGACGAATGACAAGCCACTATGGCTACACCTTC.

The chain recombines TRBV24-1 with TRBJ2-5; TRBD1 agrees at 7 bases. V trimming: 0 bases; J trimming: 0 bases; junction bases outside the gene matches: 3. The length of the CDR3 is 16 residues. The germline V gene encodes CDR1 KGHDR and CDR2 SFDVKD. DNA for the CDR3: TGTGCCACCAGTGATTTGGGGACAGCGTACCAAGAGACCCAGTACTTC. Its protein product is CATSDLGTAYQETQYF.

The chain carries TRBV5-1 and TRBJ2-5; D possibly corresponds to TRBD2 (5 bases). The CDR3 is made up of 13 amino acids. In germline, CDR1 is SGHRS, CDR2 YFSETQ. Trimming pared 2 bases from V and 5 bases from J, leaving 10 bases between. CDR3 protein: CASSFPGEETQYF. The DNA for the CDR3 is TGCGCCAGCAGCTTCCCCGGGGAGGAGACCCAGTACTTC.

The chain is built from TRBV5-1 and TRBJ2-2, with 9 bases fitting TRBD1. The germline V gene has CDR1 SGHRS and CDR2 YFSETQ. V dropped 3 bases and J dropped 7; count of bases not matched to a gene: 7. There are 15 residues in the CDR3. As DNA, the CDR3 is TGCGCCAGCAGCTGGGGGGACAGGGACGTCGGGGAGCTGTTTTTT. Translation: CASSWGDRDVGELFF. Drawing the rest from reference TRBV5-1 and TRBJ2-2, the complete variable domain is KAGVTQTPRYLIKTRGQQVTLSCSPISGHRSVSWYQQTPGQGLQFLFEYFSETQRNKGNFPGRFSGRQFSNSRSEMNVSTLELGDSALYLCASSWGDRDVGELFFGEGSRLTVL.

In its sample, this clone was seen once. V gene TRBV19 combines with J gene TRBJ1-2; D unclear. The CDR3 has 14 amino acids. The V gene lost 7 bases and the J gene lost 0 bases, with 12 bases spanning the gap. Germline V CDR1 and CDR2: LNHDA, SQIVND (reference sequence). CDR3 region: CASTPRSTNYGYTF. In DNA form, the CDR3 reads TGTGCCAGTACCCCTCGGAGCACTAACTATGGCTACACCTTC.

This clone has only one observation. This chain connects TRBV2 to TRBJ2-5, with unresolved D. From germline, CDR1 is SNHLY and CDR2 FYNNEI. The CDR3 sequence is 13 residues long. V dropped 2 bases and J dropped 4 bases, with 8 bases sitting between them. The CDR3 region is CASSEHSRETQYF. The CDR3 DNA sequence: TGTGCCAGCAGTGAACACAGTAGAGAGACCCAGTACTTC. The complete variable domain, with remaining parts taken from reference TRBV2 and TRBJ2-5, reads EPEVTQTPSHQVTQMGQEVILRCVPISNHLYFYWYRQILGQKVEFLVSFYNNEISEKSEIFDDQFSVERPDGSNFTLKIRSTKLEDSAMYFCASSEHSRETQYFGPGTRLLVL.

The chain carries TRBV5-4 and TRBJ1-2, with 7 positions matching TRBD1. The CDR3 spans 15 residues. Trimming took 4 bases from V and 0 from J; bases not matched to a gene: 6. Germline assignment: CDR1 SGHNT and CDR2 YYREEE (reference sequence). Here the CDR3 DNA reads TGTGCCAGCAGCCCCTCCCAGGGGGCTAACTATGGCTACACCTTC. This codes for CASSPSQGANYGYTF.

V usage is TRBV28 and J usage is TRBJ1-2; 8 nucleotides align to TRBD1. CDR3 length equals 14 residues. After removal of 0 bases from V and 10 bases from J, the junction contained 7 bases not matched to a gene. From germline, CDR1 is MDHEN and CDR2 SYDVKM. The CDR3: CASSLWRGQGAYTF. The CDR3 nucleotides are TGTGCCAGCAGTTTATGGAGGGGGCAGGGGGCCTACACCTTC.

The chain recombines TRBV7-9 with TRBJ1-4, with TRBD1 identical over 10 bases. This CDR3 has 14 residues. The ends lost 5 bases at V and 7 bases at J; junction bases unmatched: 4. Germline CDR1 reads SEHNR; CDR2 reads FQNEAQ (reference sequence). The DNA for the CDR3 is TGTGCCAGCAGCGCGGGACAGGGGCCTGAAAAACTGTTTTTT. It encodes CASSAGQGPEKLFF.

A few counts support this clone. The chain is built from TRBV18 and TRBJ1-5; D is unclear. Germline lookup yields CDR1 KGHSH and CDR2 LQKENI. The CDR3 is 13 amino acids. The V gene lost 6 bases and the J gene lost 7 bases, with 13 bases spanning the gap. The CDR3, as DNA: TGTGCCAGCTCGCCCCTTGGGGAGCAGCCCCAGCATTTT. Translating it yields CASSPLGEQPQHF.

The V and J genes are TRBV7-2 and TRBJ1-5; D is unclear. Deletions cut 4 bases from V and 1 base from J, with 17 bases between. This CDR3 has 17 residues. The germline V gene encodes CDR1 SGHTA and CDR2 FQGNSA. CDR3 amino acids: CASSYSKRGSSNQPQHF. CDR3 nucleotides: TGTGCCAGCAGCTACTCCAAGCGGGGTTCGAGCAATCAGCCCCAGCATTTT.

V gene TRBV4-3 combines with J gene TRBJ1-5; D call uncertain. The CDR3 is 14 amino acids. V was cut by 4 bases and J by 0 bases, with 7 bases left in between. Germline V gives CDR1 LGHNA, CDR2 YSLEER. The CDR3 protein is CASSRYISNQPQHF. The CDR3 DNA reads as TGCGCCAGCAGCCGATACATTAGCAATCAGCCCCAGCATTTT.

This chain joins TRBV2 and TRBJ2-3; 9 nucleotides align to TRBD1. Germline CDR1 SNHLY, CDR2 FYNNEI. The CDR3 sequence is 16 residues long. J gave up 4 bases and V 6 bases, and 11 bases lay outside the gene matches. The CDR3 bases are TGTGCCAGCAGGGCACAGGGGGCAGGGTGGGCAGATACGCAGTATTTT. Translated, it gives CASRAQGAGWADTQYF.

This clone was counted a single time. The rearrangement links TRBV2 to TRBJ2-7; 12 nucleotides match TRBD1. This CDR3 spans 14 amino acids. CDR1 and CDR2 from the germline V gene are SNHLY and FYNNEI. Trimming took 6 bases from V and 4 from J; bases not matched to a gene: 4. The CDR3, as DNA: TGTGCCAGCAGGGGACAGGGGGCTTCGTACGAGCAGTACTTC. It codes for CASRGQGASYEQYF.

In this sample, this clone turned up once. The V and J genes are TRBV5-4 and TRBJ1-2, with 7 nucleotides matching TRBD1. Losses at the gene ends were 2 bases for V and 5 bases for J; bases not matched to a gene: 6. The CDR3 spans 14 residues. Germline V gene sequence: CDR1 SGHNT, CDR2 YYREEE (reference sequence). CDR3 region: CASSFGDRAYGYTF. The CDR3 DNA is TGTGCCAGCAGCTTCGGCGACAGGGCGTATGGCTACACCTTC.

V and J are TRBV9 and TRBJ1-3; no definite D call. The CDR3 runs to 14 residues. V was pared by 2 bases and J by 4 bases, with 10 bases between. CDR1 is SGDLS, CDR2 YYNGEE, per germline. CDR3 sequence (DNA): TGTGCCAGCAGCGTCACCCCGGGGGGAAACACCATATATTTT. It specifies CASSVTPGGNTIYF.

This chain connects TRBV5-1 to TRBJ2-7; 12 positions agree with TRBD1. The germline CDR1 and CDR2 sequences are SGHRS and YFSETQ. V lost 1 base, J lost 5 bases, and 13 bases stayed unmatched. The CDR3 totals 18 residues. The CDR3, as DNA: TGCGCCAGCAGCTTGAGACTAAGGGGACAGGGGGCCTTCAACGAGCAGTACTTC. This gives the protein CASSLRLRGQGAFNEQYF. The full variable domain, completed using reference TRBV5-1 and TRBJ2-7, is KAGVTQTPRYLIKTRGQQVTLSCSPISGHRSVSWYQQTPGQGLQFLFEYFSETQRNKGNFPGRFSGRQFSNSRSEMNVSTLELGDSALYLCASSLRLRGQGAFNEQYFGPGTRLTVT.

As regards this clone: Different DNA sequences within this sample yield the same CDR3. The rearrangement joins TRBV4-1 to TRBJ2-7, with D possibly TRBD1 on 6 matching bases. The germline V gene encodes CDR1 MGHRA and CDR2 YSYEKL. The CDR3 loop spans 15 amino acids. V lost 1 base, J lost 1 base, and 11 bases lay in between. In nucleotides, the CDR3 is TGCGCCAGCAGCCAAGGCCAGGGGCCGTCCTACGAGCAGTACTTC. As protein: CASSQGQGPSYEQYF.

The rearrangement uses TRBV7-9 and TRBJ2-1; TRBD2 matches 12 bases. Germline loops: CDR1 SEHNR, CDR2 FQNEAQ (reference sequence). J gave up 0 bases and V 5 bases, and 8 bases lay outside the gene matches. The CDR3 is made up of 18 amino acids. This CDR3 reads CASSPPASGGGSYNEQFF. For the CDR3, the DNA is TGTGCCAGCAGCCCCCCGGCTAGCGGGGGGGGCTCCTACAATGAGCAGTTCTTC.

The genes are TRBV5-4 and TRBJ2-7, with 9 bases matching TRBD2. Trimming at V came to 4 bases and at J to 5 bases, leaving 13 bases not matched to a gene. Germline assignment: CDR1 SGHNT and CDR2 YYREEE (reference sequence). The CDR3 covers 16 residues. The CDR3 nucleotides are TGTGCCAGCAGCCCGGCGGTGGCTAGCGGGACTAACGAGCAGTACTTC. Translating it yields CASSPAVASGTNEQYF.

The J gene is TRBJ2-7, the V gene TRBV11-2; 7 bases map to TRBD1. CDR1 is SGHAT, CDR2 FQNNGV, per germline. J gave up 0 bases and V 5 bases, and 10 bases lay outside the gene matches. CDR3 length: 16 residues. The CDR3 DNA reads TGTGCCAGCAGCCACTACATCCGGACAGGCTCCTACGAGCAGTACTTC. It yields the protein CASSHYIRTGSYEQYF.

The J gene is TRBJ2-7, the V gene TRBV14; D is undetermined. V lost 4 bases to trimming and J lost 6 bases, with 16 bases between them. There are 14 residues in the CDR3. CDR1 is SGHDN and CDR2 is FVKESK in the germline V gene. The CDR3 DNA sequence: TGTGCCAGCAGCCTTAACGGCCAAACGGGCGAGCAGTACTTC. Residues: CASSLNGQTGEQYF.

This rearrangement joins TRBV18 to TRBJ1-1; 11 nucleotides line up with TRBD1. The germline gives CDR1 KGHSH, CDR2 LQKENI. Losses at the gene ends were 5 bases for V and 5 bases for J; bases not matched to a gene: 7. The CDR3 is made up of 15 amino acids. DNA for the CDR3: TGTGCCAGCTCAGATTCAGGACAGGGGGCTACTGAAGCTTTCTTT. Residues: CASSDSGQGATEAFF.

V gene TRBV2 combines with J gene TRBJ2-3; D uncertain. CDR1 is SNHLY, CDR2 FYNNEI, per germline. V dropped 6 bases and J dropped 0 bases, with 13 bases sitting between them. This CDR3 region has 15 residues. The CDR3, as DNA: TGTGCCAGCAGCCTATTGCCCACTAGCACAGATACGCAGTATTTT. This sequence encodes CASSLLPTSTDTQYF.

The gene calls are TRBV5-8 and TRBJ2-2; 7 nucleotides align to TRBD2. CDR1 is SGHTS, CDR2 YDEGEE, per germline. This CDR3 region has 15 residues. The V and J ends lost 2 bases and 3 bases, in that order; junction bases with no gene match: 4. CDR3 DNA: TGTGCCAGCAGCTTTCGCGGGGGAGACACCGGGGAGCTGTTTTTT. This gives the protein CASSFRGGDTGELFF.

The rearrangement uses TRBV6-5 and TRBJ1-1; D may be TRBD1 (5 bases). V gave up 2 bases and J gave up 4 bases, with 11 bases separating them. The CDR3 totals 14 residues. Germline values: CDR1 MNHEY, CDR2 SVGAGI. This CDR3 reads CASSYSRVSTEAFF. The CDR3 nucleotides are TGTGCCAGCAGTTACAGCAGGGTAAGCACTGAAGCTTTCTTT.

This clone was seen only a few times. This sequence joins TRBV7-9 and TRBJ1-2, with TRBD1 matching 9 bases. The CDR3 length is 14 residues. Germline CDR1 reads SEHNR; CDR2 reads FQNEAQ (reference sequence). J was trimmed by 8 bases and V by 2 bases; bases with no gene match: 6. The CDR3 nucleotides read TGTGCCAGCAGCTTATTCGCAGGGACAGGGGGCTACACCTTC. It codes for CASSLFAGTGGYTF.

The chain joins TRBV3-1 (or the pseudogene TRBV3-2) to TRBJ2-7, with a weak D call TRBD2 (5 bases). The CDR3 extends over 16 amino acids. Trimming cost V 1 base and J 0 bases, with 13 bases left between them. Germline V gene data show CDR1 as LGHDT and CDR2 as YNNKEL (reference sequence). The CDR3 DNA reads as TGTGCCAGCAGCCAAGGTCCGGGAAGGAGCTCCTACGAGCAGTACTTC. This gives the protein CASSQGPGRSSYEQYF.

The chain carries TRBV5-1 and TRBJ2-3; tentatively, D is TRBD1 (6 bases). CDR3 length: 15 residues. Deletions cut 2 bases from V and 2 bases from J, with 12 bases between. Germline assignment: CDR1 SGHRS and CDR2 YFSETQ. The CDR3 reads CASSLVGAFTDTQYF. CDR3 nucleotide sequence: TGCGCCAGCAGCTTAGTGGGGGCTTTCACAGATACGCAGTATTTT.

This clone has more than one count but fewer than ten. CDR3 bases: TGTGCCAGCAGCTCTCCAAAAATGGGGGGCACTGAAGCTTTCTTT. Encoded protein: CASSSPKMGGTEAFF. This rearrangement joins TRBV7-6 to TRBJ1-1; perhaps TRBD1 as D (5 bases). CDR3 length: 15 amino acids. V lost 4 bases and J 4 bases, leaving 16 bases between the germline ends. CDR1 SGHVS and CDR2 FNYEAQ come from the germline V gene.

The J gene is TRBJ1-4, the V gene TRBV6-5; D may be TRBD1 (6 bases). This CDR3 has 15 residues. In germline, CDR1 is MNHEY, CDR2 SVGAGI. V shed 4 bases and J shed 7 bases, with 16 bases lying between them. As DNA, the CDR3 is TGTGCCAGCAGTTCCTCAACCGGACAGATTGAAAAACTGTTTTTT. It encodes CASSSSTGQIEKLFF.

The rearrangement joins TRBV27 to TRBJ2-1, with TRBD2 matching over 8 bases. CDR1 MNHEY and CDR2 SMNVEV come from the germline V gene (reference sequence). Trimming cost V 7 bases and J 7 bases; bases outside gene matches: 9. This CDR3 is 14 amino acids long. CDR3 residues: CASTLGGGRNEQFF. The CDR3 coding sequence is TGTGCCAGCACCCTGGGCGGGGGGAGAAATGAGCAGTTCTTC.